This T cell receptor (beta chain) originates from a study of tumor-infiltrating lymphocytes in primary liver carcinoma. The CDR3 runs 15 residues. V shed 6 bases and J shed 2 bases, with 15 bases lying between them. The germline CDR1 and CDR2 sequences are ENHRY and SYGVKD. Bulk tissue was left unsorted, and RNA and DNA were co-extracted from 20-30 mg of it. The authors made TCR beta cDNA from approximately 500 ng total RNA with a constant-region primer. Three rounds of nested multiplex PCR with slightly modified ARM-PCR produced TCR beta libraries. Running around 9 cycles apiece, the first two PCR rounds relied on TRBV1-TRBV30 forward primers together with a C-beta reverse primer. TCRdb reanalysed the multiplex PCR reads using MiXCR and keeps one entry per CDR3 protein. Among about 78,000 distinct CDR3 sequences, about 70% were seen once, and the ten largest hold roughly an eighth.

Source material: liver tumor tissue from sampling region 4. Subset described: tumor region T4, right-lateral pole. The chain is built from TRBV10-3 and TRBJ2-3; perhaps TRBD2 as D (5 bases). The receptor comes from a woman aged 60-70 years with primary liver carcinoma and hepatitis B virus infection. The CDR3 bases are TGTGCCATCAGCCCGGACTCCGACTCCACAGATACGCAGTATTTT. Translated, it gives CAISPDSDSTDTQYF.